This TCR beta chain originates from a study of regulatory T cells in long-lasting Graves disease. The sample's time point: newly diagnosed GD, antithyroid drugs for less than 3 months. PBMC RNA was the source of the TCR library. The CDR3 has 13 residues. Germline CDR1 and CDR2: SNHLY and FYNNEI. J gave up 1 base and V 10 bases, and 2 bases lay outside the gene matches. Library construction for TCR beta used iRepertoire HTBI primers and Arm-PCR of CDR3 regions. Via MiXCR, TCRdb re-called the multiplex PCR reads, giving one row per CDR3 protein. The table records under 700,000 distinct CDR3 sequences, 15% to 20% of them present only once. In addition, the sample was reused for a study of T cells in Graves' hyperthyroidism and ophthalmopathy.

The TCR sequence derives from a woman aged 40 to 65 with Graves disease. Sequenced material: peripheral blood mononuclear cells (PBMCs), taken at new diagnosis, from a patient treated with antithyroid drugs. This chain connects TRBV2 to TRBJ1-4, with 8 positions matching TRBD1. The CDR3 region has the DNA TGTGCCAACGGACAGGGAACTAATGAAAAACTGTTTTTT. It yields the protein CANGQGTNEKLFF.